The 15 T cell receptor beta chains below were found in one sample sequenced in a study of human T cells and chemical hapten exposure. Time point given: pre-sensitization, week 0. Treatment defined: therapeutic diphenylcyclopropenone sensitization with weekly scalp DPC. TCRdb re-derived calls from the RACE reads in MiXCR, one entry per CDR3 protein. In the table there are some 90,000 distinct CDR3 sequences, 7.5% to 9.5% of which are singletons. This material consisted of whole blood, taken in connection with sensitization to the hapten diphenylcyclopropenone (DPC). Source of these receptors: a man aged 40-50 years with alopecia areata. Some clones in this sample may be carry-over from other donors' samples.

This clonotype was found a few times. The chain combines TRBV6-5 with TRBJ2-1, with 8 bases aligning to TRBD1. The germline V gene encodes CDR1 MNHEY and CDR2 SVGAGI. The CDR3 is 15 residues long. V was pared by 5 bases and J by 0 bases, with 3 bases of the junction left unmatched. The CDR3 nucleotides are TGTGCCAGCAGTAAGGACAGGGACTCCTACAATGAGCAGTTCTTC. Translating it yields CASSKDRDSYNEQFF.

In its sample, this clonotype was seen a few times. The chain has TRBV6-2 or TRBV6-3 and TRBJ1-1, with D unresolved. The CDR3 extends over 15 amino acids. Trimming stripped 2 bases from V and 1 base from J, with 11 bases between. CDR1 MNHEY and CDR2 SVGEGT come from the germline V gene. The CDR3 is CASSYPWSSNTEAFF. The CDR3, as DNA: TGTGCCAGCAGTTACCCCTGGAGTTCGAACACTGAAGCTTTCTTT.

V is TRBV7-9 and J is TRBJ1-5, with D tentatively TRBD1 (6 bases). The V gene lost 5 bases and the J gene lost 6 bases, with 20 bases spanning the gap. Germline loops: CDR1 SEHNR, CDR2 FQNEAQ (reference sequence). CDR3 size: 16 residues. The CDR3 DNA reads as TGTGCCAGCAGCCCCAGCTTATCGGGGGGCTTTCAGCCCCAGCATTTT. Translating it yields CASSPSLSGGFQPQHF.

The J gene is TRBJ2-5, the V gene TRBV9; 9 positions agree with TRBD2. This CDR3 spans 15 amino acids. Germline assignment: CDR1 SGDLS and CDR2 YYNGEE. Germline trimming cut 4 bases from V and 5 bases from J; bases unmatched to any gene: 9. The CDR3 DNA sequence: TGTGCCAGCAGCCCAAGTAGCGGGAGTCCCGAGACCCAGTACTTC. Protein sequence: CASSPSSGSPETQYF.

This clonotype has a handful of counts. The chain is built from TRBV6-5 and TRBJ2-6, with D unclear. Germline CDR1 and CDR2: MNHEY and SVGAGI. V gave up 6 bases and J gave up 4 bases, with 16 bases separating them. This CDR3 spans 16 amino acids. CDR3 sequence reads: CASSQPPGAGANVLTF. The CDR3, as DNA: TGTGCCAGCAGCCAACCCCCAGGAGCAGGGGCCAACGTCCTGACTTTC.

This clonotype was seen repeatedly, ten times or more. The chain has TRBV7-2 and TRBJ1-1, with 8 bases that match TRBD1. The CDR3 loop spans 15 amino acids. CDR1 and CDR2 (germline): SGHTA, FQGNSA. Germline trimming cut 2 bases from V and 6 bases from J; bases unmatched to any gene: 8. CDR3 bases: TGTGCCAGCAGCTTAAACAGGGGGAGGATCTCTGAAGCTTTCTTT. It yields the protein CASSLNRGRISEAFF.

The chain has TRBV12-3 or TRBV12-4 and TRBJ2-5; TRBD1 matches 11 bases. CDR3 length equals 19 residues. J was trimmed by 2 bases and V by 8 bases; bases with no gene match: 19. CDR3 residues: CASVRTGGPSGRPQETQYF. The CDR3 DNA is TGTGCCAGCGTCCGGACAGGGGGCCCAAGCGGGAGGCCGCAAGAGACCCAGTACTTC.

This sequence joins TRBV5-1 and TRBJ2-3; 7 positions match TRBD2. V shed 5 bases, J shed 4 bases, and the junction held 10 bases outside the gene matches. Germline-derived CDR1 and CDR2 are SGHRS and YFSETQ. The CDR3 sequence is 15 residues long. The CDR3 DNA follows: TGCGCCAGCAGTCGAGGCGGGAGTTATTCAGATACGCAGTATTTT. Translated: CASSRGGSYSDTQYF.

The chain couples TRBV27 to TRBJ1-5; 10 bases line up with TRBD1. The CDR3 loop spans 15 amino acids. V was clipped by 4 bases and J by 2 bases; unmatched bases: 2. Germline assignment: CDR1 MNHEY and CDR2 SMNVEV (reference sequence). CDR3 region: CASSSTGGGNQPQHF. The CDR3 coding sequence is TGTGCCAGCAGTTCGACAGGGGGCGGCAATCAGCCCCAGCATTTT.

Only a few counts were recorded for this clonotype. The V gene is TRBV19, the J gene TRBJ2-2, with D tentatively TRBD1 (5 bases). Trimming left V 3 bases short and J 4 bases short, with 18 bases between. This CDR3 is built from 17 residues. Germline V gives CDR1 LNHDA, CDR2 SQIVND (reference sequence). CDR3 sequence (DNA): TGTGCCAGTAGTATTAATGTCCGCGACAGATCCACCGGGGAGCTGTTTTTT. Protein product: CASSINVRDRSTGELFF. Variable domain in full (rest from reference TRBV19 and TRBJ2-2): DGGITQSPKYLFRKEGQNVTLSCEQNLNHDAMYWYRQDPGQGLRLIYYSQIVNDFQKGDIAEGYSVSREKKESFPLTVTSAQKNPTAFYLCASSINVRDRSTGELFFGEGSRLTVL.

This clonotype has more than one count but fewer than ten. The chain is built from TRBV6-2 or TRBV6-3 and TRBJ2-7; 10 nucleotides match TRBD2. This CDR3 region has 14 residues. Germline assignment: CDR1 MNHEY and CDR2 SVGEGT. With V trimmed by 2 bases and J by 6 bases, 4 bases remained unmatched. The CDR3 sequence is CASSYLAGEGEQYV. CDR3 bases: TGTGCCAGCAGTTACCTAGCGGGAGAGGGCGAGCAGTACGTC.

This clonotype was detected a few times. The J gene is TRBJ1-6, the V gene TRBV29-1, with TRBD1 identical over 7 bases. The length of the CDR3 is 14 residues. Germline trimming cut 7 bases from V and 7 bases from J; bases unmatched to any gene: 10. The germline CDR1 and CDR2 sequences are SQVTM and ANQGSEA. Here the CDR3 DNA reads TGCAGCGCATCGACAGGGCTACTGAATTCACCCCTCCACTTT. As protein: CSASTGLLNSPLHF.

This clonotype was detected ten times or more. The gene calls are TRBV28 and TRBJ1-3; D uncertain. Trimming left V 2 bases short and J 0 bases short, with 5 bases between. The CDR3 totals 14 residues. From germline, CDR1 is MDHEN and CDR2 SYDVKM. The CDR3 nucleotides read TGTGCCAGCAGTTTAGGCATCTCTGGAAACACCATATATTTT. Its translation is CASSLGISGNTIYF.

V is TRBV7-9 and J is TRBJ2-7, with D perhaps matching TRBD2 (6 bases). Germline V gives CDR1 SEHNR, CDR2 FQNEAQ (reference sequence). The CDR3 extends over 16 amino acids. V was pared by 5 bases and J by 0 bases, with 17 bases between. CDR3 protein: CASSLYVAGSSYEQYV. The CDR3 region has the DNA TGTGCCAGCAGCCTATATGTGGCGGGGAGCTCCTACGAGCAGTACGTC.

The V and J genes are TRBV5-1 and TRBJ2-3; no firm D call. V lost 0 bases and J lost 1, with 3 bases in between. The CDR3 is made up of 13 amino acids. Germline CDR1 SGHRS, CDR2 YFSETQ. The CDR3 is CASSLVGTDTQYF. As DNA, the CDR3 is TGCGCCAGCAGCTTGGTTGGCACAGATACGCAGTATTTT.